What follows are 29 T cell receptor beta chains derived from one specimen sequenced in a study of cytomegalovirus exposure and HLA in healthy donors (dated by TCRdb to about 2017). Library construction relied on the immunoSEQ multiplex PCR assay. TCRdb stores this immuneACCESS table with in-frame sequences only. Part of the clones is absent; in the studies checked, under half of the shortfall reflects unresolved V genes, and no reason is known for the rest. The sample contains about 160,000 clones, about 86% of them found a single time. Approximately 2.1% of the sample is held by the ten biggest clonotypes. The sequenced sample consisted of PBMCs. The receptors shown here come from a woman between 18 and 29 years old in good health and CMV-seronegative.

This chain uses TRBV6-1 with TRBJ2-1, with TRBD2 matching over 8 bases. The CDR3 sequence is 15 residues long. With 9 bases clipped from V and 1 base from J, the junction kept 8 bases outside the gene matches. CDR1 and CDR2 (germline): MNHNS, SASEGT. The CDR3, as DNA: TGTGCCAGTAGCACAACGGGGGGGTCCTACAATGAGCAGTTCTTC. This gives the protein CASSTTGGSYNEQFF.

A single count supports this clone. The chain combines TRBV7-8 with TRBJ2-5, with TRBD2 matching over 9 bases. V trimming: 6 bases; J trimming: 3 bases; junction bases outside the gene matches: 11. The CDR3 consists of 16 residues. Germline-derived CDR1 and CDR2 are SGHVS and FQNEAQ. CDR3 residues: CASRSGGRRFKETQYF. In DNA, the CDR3 is TGTGCCAGCAGGAGCGGGGGGAGGCGTTTTAAAGAGACCCAGTACTTC.

The J gene is TRBJ2-5, the V gene TRBV9; D uncertain. Germline CDR1 and CDR2: SGDLS and YYNGEE. The V end was cut by 0 bases, the J end by 2 bases, with 5 bases between. CDR3 length: 13 residues. Here the CDR3 reads CASSVGLQETQYF. The CDR3 DNA reads as TGTGCCAGCAGCGTAGGTCTACAAGAGACCCAGTACTTC.

The chain has TRBV6-5 and TRBJ1-2, with 7 bases lining up with TRBD1. After removal of 2 bases from V and 9 bases from J, the junction contained 9 bases not matched to a gene. The CDR3 extends over 14 amino acids. In germline, CDR1 is MNHEY, CDR2 SVGAGI. The CDR3 region is CASSYRQGDLRYTF. CDR3 bases: TGTGCCAGCAGTTACAGGCAGGGGGACTTGCGCTACACCTTC.

The V gene is TRBV6-5, the J gene TRBJ2-7; 8 bases are a match to TRBD2. CDR3 length equals 15 residues. Trimming cost V 5 bases and J 7 bases; bases outside gene matches: 13. CDR1 and CDR2 from the germline V gene are MNHEY and SVGAGI. CDR3 loop: CASSPAGGRSGEQYF. CDR3 DNA: TGTGCCAGCAGTCCAGCGGGCGGGAGGTCAGGGGAGCAGTACTTC.

V and J are TRBV7-9 and TRBJ2-5; TRBD2 might be the D (5 bases). CDR1 and CDR2 (germline): SEHNR, FQNEAQ (reference sequence). The V gene lost 2 bases and the J gene lost 5 bases, with 15 bases spanning the gap. The CDR3 totals 15 residues. CDR3 DNA sequence: TGTGCCAGCAGCTTAATCCGGGATCGAAAGGAGACCCAGTACTTC. This gives the protein CASSLIRDRKETQYF.

CDR3 in amino acids: CASSLGSWGQFNEKLFF. CDR3 nucleotides: TGTGCCAGCAGCTTAGGGTCTTGGGGACAGTTCAATGAAAAACTGTTTTTT. V is TRBV7-9 and J is TRBJ1-4, with TRBD1 identical over 7 bases. V gave up 1 base and J gave up 5 bases; unmatched junction bases: 10. Germline lookup yields CDR1 SEHNR and CDR2 FQNEAQ (reference sequence). The CDR3 runs to 17 residues. Combining the CDR3 with reference TRBV7-9 and TRBJ1-4 gives the whole variable domain DTGVSQNPRHKITKRGQNVTFRCDPISEHNRLYWYRQTLGQGPEFLTYFQNEAQLEKSRLLSDRFSAERPKGSFSTLEIQRTEQGDSAMYLCASSLGSWGQFNEKLFFGSGTQLSVL.

The J gene is TRBJ2-1, the V gene TRBV19; 9 positions match TRBD2. This CDR3 has 15 amino acids. Germline V lookup: CDR1 LNHDA, CDR2 SQIVND (reference sequence). Trimming took 4 bases from V and 1 from J; bases not matched to a gene: 2. CDR3 amino acids: CASSNGLASYNEQFF. The CDR3 bases are TGTGCCAGTAGTAACGGACTAGCGTCCTACAATGAGCAGTTCTTC. Complete variable domain (other parts from reference TRBV19 and TRBJ2-1): DGGITQSPKYLFRKEGQNVTLSCEQNLNHDAMYWYRQDPGQGLRLIYYSQIVNDFQKGDIAEGYSVSREKKESFPLTVTSAQKNPTAFYLCASSNGLASYNEQFFGPGTRLTVL.

A single count supports this clone. V and J are TRBV27 and TRBJ1-4; 7 bases agree with TRBD1. The length of the CDR3 is 15 residues. Germline trimming cut 2 bases from V and 4 bases from J; bases unmatched to any gene: 4. Germline assignment: CDR1 MNHEY and CDR2 SMNVEV (reference sequence). CDR3 nucleotide sequence: TGTGCCAGCAGTTTAAAACAGGGGATTAATGAAAAACTGTTTTTT. Protein sequence: CASSLKQGINEKLFF.

J is TRBJ2-1 and V is TRBV5-1; 8 positions agree with TRBD2. Trimming removed 2 bases from V and 5 bases from J; junction bases left unmatched: 6. This CDR3 contains 15 residues. Germline CDR1 reads SGHRS; CDR2 reads YFSETQ. The CDR3 here is CASSLRGGYDNEQFF. The CDR3 DNA follows: TGCGCCAGCAGCTTACGCGGGGGGTACGACAATGAGCAGTTCTTC.

This rearrangement joins TRBV6-5 to TRBJ2-1, with TRBD2 matching 7 bases. Germline V gene sequence: CDR1 MNHEY, CDR2 SVGAGI. The CDR3 is 14 residues long. Trimming removed 8 bases from V and 0 bases from J; junction bases left unmatched: 4. CDR3 nucleotide sequence: TGTGCCAGCGGGAGGGAGAGCTCCTACAATGAGCAGTTCTTC. It codes for CASGRESSYNEQFF.

This chain uses TRBV15 with TRBJ1-4; 9 nucleotides line up with TRBD1. Trimming cost V 8 bases and J 5 bases; bases outside gene matches: 6. The CDR3 is 14 amino acids. Germline-derived CDR1 and CDR2 are LNHNV and YYDKDF (reference sequence). The CDR3 bases are TGTGCCACCCCAGGGGGACAGGGCAATGAAAAACTGTTTTTT. Protein product: CATPGGQGNEKLFF.

This clone appeared a single time. The chain has TRBV10-3 and TRBJ1-1; the D gene is possibly TRBD1 (6 bases). V dropped 5 bases and J dropped 1 base, with 14 bases sitting between them. The CDR3 extends over 15 amino acids. CDR1 ENHRY and CDR2 SYGVKD come from the germline V gene. CDR3 sequence: CAISSHTGQNTEAFF. In nucleotides, the CDR3 is TGTGCCATCAGTTCCCATACAGGGCAGAACACTGAAGCTTTCTTT.

V is TRBV27 and J is TRBJ1-5, with D possibly being TRBD1 (6 bases). The CDR3 loop spans 15 amino acids. Per the germline V gene, CDR1 is MNHEY and CDR2 is SMNVEV (reference sequence). The V gene lost 2 bases and the J gene lost 3 bases, with 11 bases spanning the gap. Written as DNA, the CDR3 is TGTGCCAGCAGTTTACGCGCGGGGGCCAATCAGCCCCAGCATTTT. Amino acids: CASSLRAGANQPQHF.

This rearrangement joins TRBV5-1 to TRBJ2-7, with TRBD1 matching over 8 bases. The CDR3 has 14 amino acids. Germline assignment: CDR1 SGHRS and CDR2 YFSETQ. Losses at the gene ends were 0 bases for V and 4 bases for J; bases not matched to a gene: 3. The CDR3 bases are TGCGCCAGCAGCTTGGGGACAGGGATGTACGAGCAGTACTTC. It is translated as CASSLGTGMYEQYF. The full variable domain, completed using reference TRBV5-1 and TRBJ2-7, is KAGVTQTPRYLIKTRGQQVTLSCSPISGHRSVSWYQQTPGQGLQFLFEYFSETQRNKGNFPGRFSGRQFSNSRSEMNVSTLELGDSALYLCASSLGTGMYEQYFGPGTRLTVT.

The V gene is TRBV10-3, the J gene TRBJ1-4; TRBD1 agrees at 7 bases. CDR1 ENHRY and CDR2 SYGVKD come from the germline V gene. V lost 6 bases and J lost 8; bases outside the gene matches: 6. This CDR3 spans 13 amino acids. CDR3 coding DNA: TGTGCCATCAGGCCGCAGGGGGGAGAAAAACTGTTTTTT. Protein product: CAIRPQGGEKLFF.

The chain couples TRBV9 to TRBJ2-7; TRBD2 matches at 9 bases. Germline CDR1 reads SGDLS; CDR2 reads YYNGEE. Losses at the gene ends were 4 bases for V and 3 bases for J; bases not matched to a gene: 5. This CDR3 region has 14 residues. In DNA form, the CDR3 reads TGTGCCAGCAGCCCCCAGACTAGCGGCTACGAGCAGTACTTC. Translating gives CASSPQTSGYEQYF.

The genes are TRBV2 and TRBJ2-2, with a possible D match to TRBD1 (5 bases). Germline CDR1 and CDR2: SNHLY and FYNNEI. The length of the CDR3 is 14 residues. CDR3 bases: TGTGGGAGTGAAGGACACGCGAACACCGGGGAGCTGTTTTTT. Translated, it gives CGSEGHANTGELFF.

The rearrangement uses TRBV10-3 and TRBJ2-3; D possibly corresponds to TRBD2 (5 bases). The CDR3 spans 14 residues. Trimming removed 3 bases at V and 2 bases at J, with 9 bases between. The germline V gene encodes CDR1 ENHRY and CDR2 SYGVKD. The CDR3 reads CAISERAATDTQYF. CDR3 DNA: TGTGCCATCAGTGAAAGAGCGGCCACAGATACGCAGTATTTT.

The chain is built from TRBV27 and TRBJ2-7; tentatively, D is TRBD1 (6 bases). Trimming pared 5 bases from V and 4 bases from J, leaving 12 bases between. There are 13 residues in the CDR3. CDR1 MNHEY and CDR2 SMNVEV come from the germline V gene (reference sequence). Here the CDR3 reads CASSTGLSYEQYF. In nucleotides, the CDR3 is TGTGCCAGCAGTACAGGGTTGAGTTACGAGCAGTACTTC.

The J gene is TRBJ1-2, the V gene TRBV6-5; D not certain. Germline V gives CDR1 MNHEY, CDR2 SVGAGI. CDR3 length: 12 residues. Between the trimmed V and J ends, which lost 8 bases and 7 bases, there was a span of 14 bases. The CDR3 protein is CASVERGIGYTF. The CDR3, as DNA: TGTGCCAGCGTGGAGAGAGGTATTGGCTACACCTTC.

This sequence joins TRBV6-1 and TRBJ2-5, with a possible D match to TRBD2 (6 bases). CDR3 size: 17 residues. The germline V gene has CDR1 MNHNS and CDR2 SASEGT. Trimming shortened V by 4 bases and J by 0 bases, and 18 bases separated the two germline ends. This chain's CDR3 is CASSVNGRGSYQETQYF. The CDR3 region has the DNA TGTGCCAGCAGTGTGAATGGGCGGGGCTCGTACCAAGAGACCCAGTACTTC.

The chain joins TRBV4-2 to TRBJ2-1; TRBD2 matches at 12 bases. Germline-derived CDR1 and CDR2 are LGHNA and YNFKEQ. The length of the CDR3 is 18 residues. The J segment lost 2 bases and the V segment lost 0 bases, leaving 5 bases of the junction unmatched. The CDR3 sequence is CASSQDPWTSGAYNEQFF. The CDR3 region has the DNA TGTGCCAGCAGCCAAGATCCTTGGACTAGCGGGGCCTACAATGAGCAGTTCTTC.

The chain carries TRBV2 and TRBJ1-1, with 8 positions matching TRBD1. The CDR3 totals 13 residues. Germline CDR1 and CDR2: SNHLY and FYNNEI. Trimming cost V 10 bases and J 0 bases; bases outside gene matches: 4. The CDR3 DNA reads as TGTGCCACCGGACAGGGAATGAACACTGAAGCTTTCTTT. Translating gives CATGQGMNTEAFF.

CDR3 sequence (DNA): TGTGCCAGCACTAGCGGGGCCTACGAGCAGTACTTC. Translation: CASTSGAYEQYF. V usage is TRBV7-9 and J usage is TRBJ2-7; the match to TRBD2 covers 9 bases. In germline, CDR1 is SEHNR, CDR2 FQNEAQ (reference sequence). The CDR3 contains 12 residues. Losses at the gene ends were 7 bases for V and 2 bases for J; bases not matched to a gene: 0.

This clone was detected a few times. The chain is built from TRBV29-1 and TRBJ1-2, with 7 positions matching TRBD1. Germline-derived CDR1 and CDR2 are SQVTM and ANQGSEA. The CDR3 sequence is 12 residues long. V trimming: 5 bases; J trimming: 5 bases; junction bases outside the gene matches: 5. CDR3: CSVRQGAYGYTF. For the CDR3, the DNA is TGCAGCGTTCGACAGGGAGCGTATGGCTACACCTTC.

The chain links TRBV6-5 to TRBJ1-3; 8 bases fit TRBD1. V was clipped by 4 bases and J by 7 bases; unmatched bases: 6. The CDR3 loop spans 14 amino acids. Germline CDR1 and CDR2: MNHEY and SVGAGI. This CDR3 reads CASSFDRGSNTIYF. The CDR3 nucleotides are TGTGCCAGCAGTTTCGACAGGGGTTCGAACACCATATATTTT.

The CDR3 sequence is CASSMGTQYYEQYF. CDR3 DNA: TGTGCCAGTAGTATGGGGACACAGTACTACGAGCAGTACTTC. The rearrangement joins TRBV19 to TRBJ2-7, with D possibly matching TRBD1 (6 bases). The CDR3 contains 14 residues. The V end was cut by 3 bases, the J end by 3 bases, with 12 bases between. Germline V gene sequence: CDR1 LNHDA, CDR2 SQIVND (reference sequence).

This clone has more than one count but fewer than ten. J is TRBJ2-6 and V is TRBV29-1; weak D call: TRBD1 (6 bases). V was cut by 0 bases and J by 0 bases, with 9 bases left in between. The CDR3 loop spans 16 amino acids. Germline assignment: CDR1 SQVTM and CDR2 ANQGSEA. The CDR3 protein is CSVEEDSPSGANVLTF. CDR3 nucleotide sequence: TGCAGCGTTGAAGAGGACAGCCCCTCTGGGGCCAACGTCCTGACTTTC.